The 30 T cell receptor beta chains listed next were all sequenced from one sample in a study of blood T cells in healthy people across ages (dated by TCRdb to between 2015 and 2016). Preparation of the library involved 5' RACE. Sequencing was performed on an Illumina HiSeq 2500. A second 7 to 11 cycle PCR used a sample-barcoded 5' primer and a J-beta primer mix. The public reads were reprocessed in TCRdb via fastp at Q25 and MiXCR, keeping in-frame beta chains. Records with the same CDR3 protein are collapsed into one entry carrying the most frequent genes and DNA. The sample includes more than 900,000 distinct CDR3 sequences, with almost 25% observed a single time. The ten largest clones add up to about 0.8% of the sample. These same data were also listed under a study on T cells of mothers and their children.

The sample taken for sequencing was blood. These receptors originate from a girl aged 2 to 10 in good health.

Details on this clonotype: One junction end disagrees with the germline gene, perhaps due to a read error. The chain couples TRBV12-3 or TRBV12-4 to TRBJ2-7; D remains ambiguous. The length of the CDR3 is 14 residues. The CDR3 DNA reads TGTGCCAGCAGTTTCCGAGGTGGCTCCTACGGGCAGTACTTC. It is translated as CASSFRGGSYGQYF.

This clonotype was observed a handful of times. This chain connects TRBV9 to TRBJ2-1, with 8 bases that match TRBD2. V gave up 4 bases and J gave up 4 bases; unmatched junction bases: 10. CDR1 and CDR2 (germline): SGDLS, YYNGEE. The CDR3 runs to 16 residues. The DNA for the CDR3 is TGTGCCAGCAGCCTGGCAGCGGGAGTCCTTTACAATGAGCAGTTCTTC. This encodes CASSLAAGVLYNEQFF.

This clonotype was observed once. This chain connects TRBV7-2 to TRBJ2-3; D is unclear. Germline CDR1 and CDR2: SGHTA and FQGNSA. The CDR3 is made up of 15 amino acids. Deletions cut 1 base from V and 0 bases from J, with 8 bases between. The CDR3 loop reads CASSLGVGSTDTQYF. The CDR3 DNA is TGTGCCAGCAGCTTAGGGGTCGGTAGCACAGATACGCAGTATTTT.

This clonotype was seen more than once but under ten times. The genes are TRBV27 and TRBJ2-1; 9 positions agree with TRBD1. The V segment lost 8 bases and the J segment 4 bases; nucleotides outside the gene matches: 6. The germline V gene encodes CDR1 MNHEY and CDR2 SMNVEV (reference sequence). The CDR3 is made up of 14 amino acids. Here the CDR3 reads CASGPGQGYNEQFF. The DNA for the CDR3 is TGTGCCAGCGGTCCGGGACAGGGATACAATGAGCAGTTCTTC.

The rearrangement uses TRBV25-1 and TRBJ2-7, with no clear D. Germline V lookup: CDR1 MGHDK, CDR2 SYGVNS. The V gene lost 8 bases and the J gene lost 0 bases, with 11 bases spanning the gap. The CDR3 extends over 13 amino acids. The CDR3 reads CASQVDRSYEQYF. CDR3 in DNA: TGTGCCAGCCAGGTTGATCGCTCCTACGAGCAGTACTTC.

This clonotype was found a few times. The V gene is TRBV4-3, the J gene TRBJ2-2, with D possibly matching TRBD1 (5 bases). In germline, CDR1 is LGHNA, CDR2 YSLEER. This CDR3 spans 15 amino acids. V gave up 0 bases and J gave up 6 bases, with 11 bases separating them. The CDR3 here is CASSQDRTPPGELFF. CDR3 nucleotides: TGCGCCAGCAGCCAAGACCGGACACCACCCGGGGAGCTGTTTTTT.

This sequence joins TRBV9 and TRBJ2-1; a possible D gene is TRBD2 (6 bases). This CDR3 comprises 15 residues. The V gene lost 4 bases and the J gene lost 3 bases, with 14 bases spanning the gap. In germline, CDR1 is SGDLS, CDR2 YYNGEE. CDR3 loop: CASSPRREIYNEQFF. DNA for the CDR3: TGTGCCAGCAGCCCCCGGCGGGAAATCTACAATGAGCAGTTCTTC.

This clonotype was counted a few times. The CDR3 coding sequence is TGTGCCACCAGCAGAGTCACTGGGGCCAACGTCCTGACTTTC. Its translation: CATSRVTGANVLTF. This sequence joins TRBV15 and TRBJ2-6; D gene unclear. The CDR3 covers 14 residues. Germline CDR1 LNHNV, CDR2 YYDKDF (reference sequence). V gave up 1 base and J gave up 2 bases, with 3 bases separating them.

This rearrangement joins TRBV6-1 to TRBJ1-2; 8 bases are a match to TRBD1. The CDR3 covers 15 residues. Germline CDR1 MNHNS, CDR2 SASEGT. Unmatched junction bases numbered 11, after V lost 8 bases and J lost 3 bases. The CDR3 here is CASGGDRGRDYGYTF. The CDR3 nucleotides read TGTGCCAGCGGTGGAGACAGGGGAAGGGACTATGGCTACACCTTC.

Of note for this clonotype: Relative to the germline gene, one junction end is altered; a read error may explain this. The chain couples TRBV7-3 to TRBJ2-1; tentative D call: TRBD1 (5 bases). The CDR3 is 15 amino acids. CDR1 SGHTA and CDR2 FQGTGA come from the germline V gene. The CDR3 spells CANSRDSSSYNEQFF. The CDR3 bases are TGTGCCAACAGCCGAGACAGCAGTTCCTACAATGAGCAGTTCTTC.

This clonotype occurred a few times. This chain connects TRBV29-1 to TRBJ2-1, with TRBD2 as a possible D gene (5 bases). The CDR3 length is 12 residues. Trimming left V 7 bases short and J 9 bases short, with 16 bases between. The germline V gene has CDR1 SQVTM and CDR2 ANQGSEA. CDR3 amino acids: CSARRPGSEQFF. In DNA, the CDR3 is TGCAGCGCCCGACGGCCGGGGAGTGAGCAGTTCTTC.

CDR3 sequence: CATSRGLSRGEQYF. The DNA for the CDR3 is TGTGCCACCAGCAGAGGCCTAAGCAGGGGCGAGCAGTACTTC. The rearrangement joins TRBV15 to TRBJ2-7; D possibly corresponds to TRBD1 (6 bases). The germline V gene encodes CDR1 LNHNV and CDR2 YYDKDF (reference sequence). The CDR3 totals 14 residues. V was pared by 1 base and J by 6 bases, with 13 bases between.

This chain connects TRBV6-5 to TRBJ1-2, with a possible D match to TRBD1 (5 bases). The V end lost 4 bases, the J end lost 6 bases, and 24 bases lay between the germline ends. Germline V lookup: CDR1 MNHEY, CDR2 SVGAGI. The CDR3 loop spans 17 amino acids. The CDR3 is CASSLQGHPGTGDGYTF. CDR3 coding DNA: TGTGCCAGCAGTTTACAAGGGCACCCCGGGACCGGAGATGGCTACACCTTC.

In its sample, this clonotype was seen a few times. The rearrangement uses TRBV20-1 and TRBJ2-5; TRBD2 is a possible D gene (6 bases). Near its end, the DNA agrees better with TRBJ2-1, so the J call may be wrong. Germline CDR1 is DFQATT and CDR2 is SNEGSKA (reference sequence). This CDR3 region has 14 residues. Here the CDR3 reads CSARVADGYNEQFF. The CDR3 DNA reads as TGCAGTGCTAGAGTAGCGGACGGATACAATGAGCAGTTCTTC.

The V call is TRBV29-1, the J call TRBJ2-5; D is unclear. Per germline, CDR1 SQVTM and CDR2 ANQGSEA. V lost 2 bases and J lost 5, with 9 bases in between. There are 12 residues in the CDR3. CDR3 loop: CSVESAGETQYF. The CDR3 nucleotides read TGCAGCGTTGAATCGGCTGGCGAGACCCAGTACTTC.

This clonotype was detected a few times. The rearrangement uses TRBV7-2 and TRBJ2-3; 14 bases line up with TRBD2. Germline CDR1 and CDR2: SGHTA and FQGNSA. The V gene end was trimmed by 3 bases and the J gene end by 12 bases; junction bases not matched to a gene: 8. The length of the CDR3 is 15 residues. CDR3 nucleotide sequence: TGTGCCAGCAGCTTGACGAGGACTAGCGGGAGGTCACAGTATTTT. Its protein product is CASSLTRTSGRSQYF. Combining the CDR3 with reference TRBV7-2 and TRBJ2-3 gives the whole variable domain GAGVSQSPSNKVTEKGKDVELRCDPISGHTALYWYRQSLGQGLEFLIYFQGNSAPDKSGLPSDRFSAERTGGSVSTLTIQRTQQEDSAVYLCASSLTRTSGRSQYFGPGTRLTVL.

This clonotype was counted between two and nine times. The CDR3 coding sequence is TGCGCCAGCAGAAGACAAGAGCGGGCAAGCTACAATGAGCAGTTCTTC. Protein product: CASRRQERASYNEQFF. This chain connects TRBV5-1 to TRBJ2-1, with D possibly TRBD2 on 6 matching bases. This CDR3 spans 16 amino acids. Between the trimmed V and J ends, which lost 5 bases and 3 bases, there was a span of 18 bases. From germline, CDR1 is SGHRS and CDR2 YFSETQ.

The gene calls are TRBV7-9 and TRBJ2-1, with unresolved D. Trimming cost V 8 bases and J 0 bases, with 11 bases left between them. Germline loops: CDR1 SEHNR, CDR2 FQNEAQ (reference sequence). This CDR3 has 14 residues. The CDR3 loop is CASGPGGSYNEQFF. The CDR3 region has the DNA TGTGCCAGCGGTCCAGGCGGCTCCTACAATGAGCAGTTCTTC.

This clonotype has only a few counts. The chain joins TRBV2 to TRBJ2-1, with D possibly matching TRBD1 (5 bases). This CDR3 has 13 amino acids. Per the germline V gene, CDR1 is SNHLY and CDR2 is FYNNEI. V shed 4 bases and J shed 1 base, with 5 bases lying between them. The CDR3 coding sequence is TGTGCCAGCAGTGGACAGTCCTACAATGAGCAGTTCTTC. Translating gives CASSGQSYNEQFF.

The chain carries TRBV4-1 and TRBJ1-4; D unclear. CDR1 and CDR2 (germline): MGHRA, YSYEKL. Trimming stripped 3 bases from V and 0 bases from J, with 11 bases between. The CDR3 is made up of 16 amino acids. The CDR3, as DNA: TGCGCCAGCAGCCAGGGATTGGCAGCAACTAATGAAAAACTGTTTTTT. It translates to CASSQGLAATNEKLFF.

V and J are TRBV5-5 and TRBJ2-3, with D possibly TRBD2 on 6 matching bases. Germline values: CDR1 SGHKS, CDR2 YYEKEE (reference sequence). The CDR3 length is 14 residues. V lost 6 bases and J 5 bases, leaving 16 bases between the germline ends. The CDR3 spells CASNLRGGEDTQYF. CDR3 DNA: TGTGCCAGCAACTTACGGGGAGGTGAAGATACGCAGTATTTT. Variable domain in full (rest from reference TRBV5-5 and TRBJ2-3): DAGVTQSPTHLIKTRGQQVTLRCSPISGHKSVSWYQQVLGQGPQFIFQYYEKEERGRGNFPDRFSARQFPNYSSELNVNALLLGDSALYLCASNLRGGEDTQYFGPGTRLTVL.

This clonotype has only a few counts. The rearrangement joins TRBV19 to TRBJ2-5; D gene unclear. Trimming cost V 0 bases and J 4 bases, with 9 bases left between them. The CDR3 has 14 amino acids. Germline assignment: CDR1 LNHDA and CDR2 SQIVND (reference sequence). The CDR3 DNA reads TGTGCCAGTAGTATAGACGGGTATGGAGAGACCCAGTACTTC. Its translation: CASSIDGYGETQYF.

This clonotype was observed a few times. J is TRBJ2-7 and V is TRBV28, with unresolved D. CDR3 length: 15 residues. V was shortened by 10 bases and J by 6 bases, with 25 bases between the two germline ends. Germline CDR1 and CDR2: MDHEN and SYDVKM. The CDR3 DNA reads TGTGCCACCCATACTCCCGAGACGAGTGGCGGCGAGCAGTACTTC. This translates into CATHTPETSGGEQYF. The whole variable domain, remainder taken from reference TRBV28 and TRBJ2-7, is DVKVTQSSRYLVKRTGEKVFLECVQDMDHENMFWYRQDPGLGLRLIYFSYDVKMKEKGDIPEGYSVSREKKERFSLILESASTNQTSMYLCATHTPETSGGEQYFGPGTRLTVT.

This clonotype was found a few times. The chain links TRBV7-3 to TRBJ2-2; a possible D gene is TRBD2 (5 bases). V lost 2 bases and J lost 5, with 12 bases in between. The length of the CDR3 is 15 residues. The germline V gene encodes CDR1 SGHTA and CDR2 FQGTGA. DNA of the CDR3: TGTGCCAGCAGCTTAGCCGGGATGGGGACCGGGGAGCTGTTTTTT. This codes for CASSLAGMGTGELFF.

The V call is TRBV4-3, the J call TRBJ2-7, with 8 bases lining up with TRBD1. Germline V gives CDR1 LGHNA, CDR2 YSLEER. J gave up 4 bases and V 4 bases, and 12 bases lay outside the gene matches. The CDR3 runs 16 residues. CDR3 protein: CASSLTPGQEFYEQYF. CDR3 nucleotide sequence: TGCGCCAGCAGCCTCACCCCGGGACAGGAGTTTTACGAGCAGTACTTC.

V gene TRBV5-1 combines with J gene TRBJ1-3; no firm D call. Trimming left V 2 bases short and J 2 bases short, with 8 bases between. CDR1 and CDR2 from the germline V gene are SGHRS and YFSETQ. The CDR3 has 14 amino acids. The CDR3 reads CASSFEATGNTIYF. In nucleotides, the CDR3 is TGCGCCAGCAGCTTCGAGGCCACTGGAAACACCATATATTTT.

The rearrangement joins TRBV12-3 or TRBV12-4 to TRBJ2-5; no clear D gene. V was clipped by 5 bases and J by 0 bases, with 13 bases between them. The CDR3 is 15 amino acids. The CDR3 sequence is CASSTTDLYQETQYF. CDR3 DNA: TGTGCCAGCAGTACAACTGATTTGTACCAAGAGACCCAGTACTTC.

This clonotype showed up just a few times. The CDR3, as DNA: TGCGCCAGCAGCGCCTCCGGGAAAGAACATCAGCCCCAGCATTTT. This sequence encodes CASSASGKEHQPQHF. This chain connects TRBV5-1 to TRBJ1-5; D is ambiguous. The CDR3 spans 15 residues. The V and J ends lost 4 bases and 5 bases respectively, with 16 bases between them. Germline CDR1 SGHRS, CDR2 YFSETQ. The full variable domain, its missing parts supplied by reference TRBV5-1 and TRBJ1-5, is KAGVTQTPRYLIKTRGQQVTLSCSPISGHRSVSWYQQTPGQGLQFLFEYFSETQRNKGNFPGRFSGRQFSNSRSEMNVSTLELGDSALYLCASSASGKEHQPQHFGDGTRLSIL.

This chain links TRBV28 with TRBJ2-5; a weak D match, TRBD2 (6 bases). The CDR3 spans 16 residues. CDR1 is MDHEN, CDR2 SYDVKM, per germline. Between the trimmed V and J ends, which lost 2 bases and 5 bases, there was a span of 18 bases. CDR3 region: CASSLDPTQEGETQYF. For the CDR3, the DNA is TGTGCCAGCAGTTTAGACCCAACCCAGGAGGGGGAGACCCAGTACTTC.

The chain joins TRBV20-1 to TRBJ2-7, with D possibly being TRBD2 (5 bases). V gave up 2 bases and J gave up 5 bases, with 13 bases separating them. The CDR3 runs to 13 residues. Germline CDR1 and CDR2: DFQATT and SNEGSKA (reference sequence). The CDR3 reads CSARRTPWDEQYF. The CDR3 coding sequence is TGCAGTGCTAGACGGACTCCTTGGGACGAGCAGTACTTC.